This T cell receptor (beta chain) was recovered during a study of CD8 T cells in Susac syndrome. Study-wide background: The sequenced Susac syndrome patients comprised five or six with active disease and roughly eight in remission.

From germline, CDR1 is KGHSH and CDR2 LQKENI. With 2 bases removed from V and 4 bases from J, the gap between germline ends came to 11 bases. CDR3 length: 14 residues. Random hexamers were used to reverse transcribe an amount of roughly 0.5 to 1 ug RNA. TCRdb called the immunoSEQ multiplex PCR reads again in MiXCR, with one record for every CDR3 protein. The repertoire holds around 230,000 distinct CDR3 sequences, with 90% to 96% as singletons. The receptor was isolated from a human donor with Susac syndrome. Material: CD4+ T cells from PBMCs. The chain links TRBV18 to TRBJ2-5; tentatively, D is TRBD1 (5 bases). The CDR3 DNA reads TGTGCCAGCTCACCAATTAAAGACAGAGAGACCCAGTACTTC. As protein: CASSPIKDRETQYF.